This TCR beta chain was identified in a study of blood T cell repertoires in COVID-19 (dated by TCRdb to 2018 to 2021). Turning to the overall study: Samples covering the acute and convalescent phases of COVID-19 were provided by collaborators in the United States, Italy and Spain. The prospective study material was composed of cDNA or gDNA derived from T cells, B-cell-depleted T cells, or PBMCs. The dataset comprised deeply sampled blood TCRbeta repertoires from subjects exposed to, actively infected with, or recovered from COVID-19. The repertoires were made available in a free public database intended to serve as a resource for research on the immune response to SARS-CoV-2. Samples came from the ongoing ImmuneRACE study (first 160 participants) plus 1,254 subjects from 6 global collaborators. Nearly every sample came with metadata listing a de-identified subject ID, COVID-19 status, age in years and sex. Where available, HLA class I and class II types were taken from metadata supplied by the sample provider and were not determined by assay-based typing. Results and caveats for the whole study, not just this receptor: The quantity of clinical and demographic metadata differed by source and by participant and was supplied without curation.

Trimming removed 0 bases from V and 4 bases from J, leaving 4 bases between the germline ends. From the germline V gene, CDR1 is SGHDT and CDR2 is YYEEEE. From the cysteine up to the phenylalanine, the CDR3 has a length of 13 residues. The sequence is cut down to CDR3 DNA, 39 bases in frame from base 1. The immunoSEQ Assay, a bias-controlled multiplex PCR, was used to amplify TCRbeta CDR3 regions from genomic DNA. Per the source publication's procedure: The number of nucleated cells in each sample was estimated by amplification of reference gene primers within the assay. Sequence reads were collapsed and filtered to measure the absolute abundance of every unique TCRbeta CDR3 rearrangement. For each sample, productive Simpson clonality was calculated by taking the square root of Simpson's diversity index across productive rearrangements. TCRdb carries this immuneACCESS record with in-frame sequences only. Its versions omit some clonotypes, under half of them owing to an unresolved V gene in the studies checked, with the rest unexplained. The V and J calls and clone size come from that table; D and trimming were worked out from the DNA. The sample includes fewer than 45,000 clones, with roughly 80% observed a single time. Over 13% of the sample is held by the ten biggest clonotypes.

Whole blood was collected in K2EDTA tubes by collaborating institutions according to the institutions' own protocols. For TCRbeta analysis, collaborators shipped samples in one of three forms: frozen whole blood, isolated PBMCs, or DNA extracted from either of those sample types. As concerns this clone: No antigen is known for it. Base-call qualities are not available, and no considerably larger clone is one nucleotide away.

Sequenced: peripheral blood. The chain links TRBV5-6 with TRBJ2-2, with no reliable assignment of the D segment. This TCR was recovered from a human donor in a cohort sampled during active COVID-19. The CDR3 reads CASSLASTGELFF. The nucleotides read TGTGCCAGCAGCTTGGCGAGCACCGGGGAGCTGTTTTTT.